These 16 T cell receptor beta chains originate from one sample sequenced in a study of T-cell reconstitution after alpha-beta-depleted transplantation in children. The authors prepared the TCRbeta library with unique molecular identifiers. TCRdb re-derived calls from the PCR reads in MiXCR, one entry per CDR3 protein. The sample holds 700,000 to 850,000 distinct CDR3 sequences, roughly 15% seen once. Sequences were derived from PBMCs, mostly from graft donor cells, sampled 360 days after TCRalphabeta/CD19-depleted stem cell transplant. Receptor source: a male patient younger than 18 who had a stem cell transplant for acute lymphoblastic leukemia, so the T cells may come from the graft donor.

The rearrangement links TRBV4-1 to TRBJ1-5, with 7 bases fitting TRBD1. The junction had 5 bases not matched to a gene; V was cut back by 3 bases and J by 0 bases. The CDR3 is 16 amino acids. Germline CDR1 reads MGHRA; CDR2 reads YSYEKL. CDR3: CASSQGGQNSNQPQHF. The CDR3 coding sequence is TGCGCCAGCAGCCAGGGGGGACAGAATAGCAATCAGCCCCAGCATTTT.

The table lists this clonotype with a few counts. V usage is TRBV29-1 and J usage is TRBJ2-1; 11 nucleotides line up with TRBD2. V lost 1 base, J lost 0 bases, and 5 bases stayed unmatched. CDR1 is SQVTM, CDR2 ANQGSEA, per germline. This CDR3 spans 17 amino acids. The CDR3 nucleotides are TGCAGCGTTGAAGGCACAACTAGCGGGAGCTCCTACAATGAGCAGTTCTTC. It specifies CSVEGTTSGSSYNEQFF.

At least ten counts were recorded for this clonotype. The gene calls are TRBV10-3 and TRBJ1-2; D gene uncertain. The V end lost 1 base, the J end lost 5 bases, and 8 bases lay between the germline ends. The germline gives CDR1 ENHRY, CDR2 SYGVKD. The CDR3 runs to 13 residues. This chain's CDR3 is CAISEWSGYGYTF. CDR3 in DNA: TGTGCCATCAGTGAGTGGAGCGGGTATGGCTACACCTTC.

This sequence joins TRBV11-3 and TRBJ2-7; possibly TRBD1 for D (6 bases). The length of the CDR3 is 13 residues. Germline V gene sequence: CDR1 SGHNT, CDR2 YENEEA. The germline V and J ends were trimmed by 4 bases and 6 bases, with 13 bases remaining between them. As DNA, the CDR3 is TGTGCCAGCAGCTCCCCGGACAGAAGCGAGCAGTACTTC. Amino acid sequence: CASSSPDRSEQYF.

This clonotype was picked up a small number of times. CDR3 bases: TGTGCCATCAGGGATAGCGGGAGGGCCGGGGAGCTGTTTTTT. Its protein is CAIRDSGRAGELFF. V usage is TRBV10-3 and J usage is TRBJ2-2, with 11 bases fitting TRBD2. J lost 6 bases, V lost 6 bases, and 3 bases had no gene match. Per the germline V gene, CDR1 is ENHRY and CDR2 is SYGVKD. CDR3 length: 14 amino acids.

CDR3 amino acids: CAWSKAAEQYF. The CDR3 coding sequence is TGTGCCTGGAGTAAGGCGGCCGAGCAGTACTTC. The chain carries TRBV30 and TRBJ2-7, with D uncertain. The germline V gene encodes CDR1 GTSNPN and CDR2 SVGIG (reference sequence). This CDR3 region has 11 residues. V gave up 2 bases and J gave up 6 bases, with 8 bases separating them.

The chain carries TRBV10-3 and TRBJ2-1; 8 nucleotides line up with TRBD2. Germline CDR1 is ENHRY and CDR2 is SYGVKD. The CDR3 extends over 15 amino acids. V shed 2 bases, J shed 2 bases, and the junction held 2 bases outside the gene matches. In nucleotides, the CDR3 is TGTGCCATCAGTGAGCGGGAGGGCCCCTACAATGAGCAGTTCTTC. Amino acids: CAISEREGPYNEQFF.

This chain uses TRBV25-1 with TRBJ2-1, with 11 bases matching TRBD2. V lost 3 bases to trimming and J lost 10 bases; unmatched junction nucleotides: 2. Germline-derived CDR1 and CDR2 are MGHDK and SYGVNS. The CDR3 runs 13 residues. The CDR3 DNA reads TGTGCCAGCAGTGACCGACTAGCGGGAGAGCAGTTCTTC. This translates into CASSDRLAGEQFF.

V and J are TRBV7-2 and TRBJ2-1; 9 bases match TRBD2. Germline V gene lookup returns CDR1 SGHTA and CDR2 FQGNSA. V lost 4 bases to trimming and J lost 0 bases; unmatched junction nucleotides: 4. The CDR3 is 16 amino acids. CDR3 sequence (DNA): TGTGCCAGCAGCTATAGCGGGAGATACTCCTACAATGAGCAGTTCTTC. Translated, it gives CASSYSGRYSYNEQFF.

In this sample, this clonotype turned up many times. The chain carries TRBV7-2 and TRBJ2-1; no clear D gene. CDR1 and CDR2 (germline): SGHTA, FQGNSA. The CDR3 spans 13 residues. The V end lost 6 bases, the J end lost 4 bases, and 10 bases lay between the germline ends. The CDR3 spells CASSPFLYNEQFF. The CDR3 nucleotides read TGTGCCAGCAGTCCATTCCTTTACAATGAGCAGTTCTTC. The whole variable domain, remainder taken from reference TRBV7-2 and TRBJ2-1, is GAGVSQSPSNKVTEKGKDVELRCDPISGHTALYWYRQSLGQGLEFLIYFQGNSAPDKSGLPSDRFSAERTGGSVSTLTIQRTQQEDSAVYLCASSPFLYNEQFFGPGTRLTVL.

The chain joins TRBV4-1 to TRBJ1-2; 7 bases fit TRBD1. Germline CDR1 MGHRA, CDR2 YSYEKL. The CDR3 spans 15 residues. V trimming: 4 bases; J trimming: 2 bases; junction bases outside the gene matches: 7. The CDR3 sequence: CASSPPGTENYGYTF. Written as DNA, the CDR3 is TGCGCCAGCAGCCCTCCAGGGACAGAGAACTATGGCTACACCTTC.

The chain links TRBV12-3 or TRBV12-4 to TRBJ2-7; the D gene is possibly TRBD1 (7 bases). V was clipped by 6 bases and J by 2 bases, with 17 bases between them. The CDR3 has 15 residues. In DNA, the CDR3 is TGTGCCAGCAGCCTCAGGGGGGAAGCGACCTACGAGCAGTACTTC. It codes for CASSLRGEATYEQYF.

There are a few counts of this clonotype. This chain links TRBV5-1 with TRBJ2-2; 8 bases are shared with TRBD2. The germline gives CDR1 SGHRS, CDR2 YFSETQ. The CDR3 is made up of 15 amino acids. Trimming took 6 bases from V and 7 from J; bases not matched to a gene: 11. The CDR3 loop is CASISSGSVGGELFF. CDR3 sequence (DNA): TGCGCCAGCATATCAAGCGGGAGCGTTGGCGGGGAGCTGTTTTTT.

This clonotype was seen a single time. V and J are TRBV6-6 and TRBJ1-2; D remains ambiguous. V was clipped by 5 bases and J by 7 bases, with 8 bases between them. The CDR3 sequence is 11 residues long. Per the germline V gene, CDR1 is MNHNY and CDR2 is SVGAGI (reference sequence). CDR3 sequence reads: CASSPVAGYTF. The CDR3 DNA sequence: TGTGCCAGCAGTCCGGTTGCTGGCTACACCTTC.

Ten or more counts support this clonotype. This rearrangement joins TRBV29-1 to TRBJ2-5; D unresolved. The CDR3 extends over 13 amino acids. With 1 base removed from V and 4 bases from J, the gap between germline ends came to 10 bases. Germline V lookup: CDR1 SQVTM, CDR2 ANQGSEA. CDR3 region: CSVEAGWGETQYF. In DNA, the CDR3 is TGCAGCGTTGAAGCTGGTTGGGGAGAGACCCAGTACTTC. The full variable domain, with the rest looked up from reference TRBV29-1 and TRBJ2-5, is SAVISQKPSRDICQRGTSLTIQCQVDSQVTMMFWYRQQPGQSLTLIATANQGSEATYESGFVIDKFPISRPNLTFSTLTVSNMSPEDSSIYLCSVEAGWGETQYFGPGTRLLVL.

This clonotype has ten or more counts. V and J are TRBV12-3 or TRBV12-4 and TRBJ2-7; no firm D call. The CDR3 length is 14 residues. Trimming took off 2 bases at V and 6 bases at J, with 14 bases between the two ends. CDR3 sequence (DNA): TGTGCCAGCAGTTTAATCCGCCGCAGGAGCGAGCAGTACTTC. Translated, it gives CASSLIRRRSEQYF.